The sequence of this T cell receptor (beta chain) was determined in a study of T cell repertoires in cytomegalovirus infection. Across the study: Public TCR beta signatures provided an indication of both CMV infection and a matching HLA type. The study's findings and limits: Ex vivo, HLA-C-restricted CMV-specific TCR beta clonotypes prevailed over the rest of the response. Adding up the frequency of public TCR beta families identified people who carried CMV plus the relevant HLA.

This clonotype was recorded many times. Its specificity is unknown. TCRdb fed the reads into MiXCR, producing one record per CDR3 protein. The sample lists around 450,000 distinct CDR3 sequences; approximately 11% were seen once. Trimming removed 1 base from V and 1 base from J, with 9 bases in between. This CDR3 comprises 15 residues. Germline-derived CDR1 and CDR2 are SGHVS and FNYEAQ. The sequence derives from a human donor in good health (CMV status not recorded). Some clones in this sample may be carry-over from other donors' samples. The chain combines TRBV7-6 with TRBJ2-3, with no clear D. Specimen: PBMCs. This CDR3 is CASSLDGSRTDTQYF. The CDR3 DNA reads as TGTGCCAGCAGCTTAGATGGCAGCCGCACAGATACGCAGTATTTT.